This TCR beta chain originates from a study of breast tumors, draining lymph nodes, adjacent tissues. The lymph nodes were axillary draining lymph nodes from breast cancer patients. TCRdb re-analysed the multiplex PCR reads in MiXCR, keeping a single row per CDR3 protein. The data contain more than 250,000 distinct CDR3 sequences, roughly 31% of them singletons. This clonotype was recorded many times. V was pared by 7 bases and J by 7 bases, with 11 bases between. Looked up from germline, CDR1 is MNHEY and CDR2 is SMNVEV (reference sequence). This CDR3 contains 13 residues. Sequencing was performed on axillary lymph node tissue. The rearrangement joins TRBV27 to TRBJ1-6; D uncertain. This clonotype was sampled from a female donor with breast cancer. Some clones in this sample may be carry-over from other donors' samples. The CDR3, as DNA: TGTGCCAGCACTTGGACCGGCAATTCACCCCTCCACTTT. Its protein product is CASTWTGNSPLHF.